This T cell receptor beta chain was retrieved from a study of blood T cells in healthy people across ages. V gave up 5 bases and J gave up 5 bases; unmatched junction bases: 4. The CDR3 contains 14 residues. Germline-derived CDR1 and CDR2 are MNHEY and SVGAGI. The second PCR ran about 6 to 11 cycles with a sample-barcoded 5' primer and J-beta primers. At least 2.5 million CDR3-containing paired-end reads were obtained per sample. MiXCR was run by TCRdb on the 5' RACE reads, yielding one entry per CDR3 protein. Of more than 1.4 million distinct CDR3 sequences listed, about 40% were seen once; the top ten hold less than 8%.

This TCR came from a woman between 18 and 29 years old in good health. This chain links TRBV6-5 with TRBJ2-2; 8 positions agree with TRBD2. Specimen: blood. In nucleotides, the CDR3 is TGTGCCAGCAGTCGACGGGGGGGAACCGGGGAGCTGTTTTTT. Amino acids: CASSRRGGTGELFF.